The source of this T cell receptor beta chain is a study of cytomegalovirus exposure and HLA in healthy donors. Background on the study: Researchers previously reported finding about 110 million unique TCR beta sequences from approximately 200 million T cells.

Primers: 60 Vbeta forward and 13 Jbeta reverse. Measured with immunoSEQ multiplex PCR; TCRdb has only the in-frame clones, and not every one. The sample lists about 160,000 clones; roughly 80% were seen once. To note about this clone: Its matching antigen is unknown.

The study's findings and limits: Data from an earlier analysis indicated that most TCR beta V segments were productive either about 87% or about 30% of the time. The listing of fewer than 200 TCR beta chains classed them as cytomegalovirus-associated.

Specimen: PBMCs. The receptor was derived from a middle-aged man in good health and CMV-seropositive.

The CDR3 sequence is CASSLGSAGVFSDTQYF. The CDR3 DNA reads TGTGCCAGCAGCTTAGGTTCGGCGGGAGTTTTTTCAGATACGCAGTATTTT. The J gene is TRBJ2-3, the V gene TRBV5-6; 7 bases fit TRBD2. Germline V gene data show CDR1 as SGHDT and CDR2 as YYEEEE. V was clipped by 2 bases and J by 4 bases; unmatched bases: 13. This CDR3 is 17 amino acids long.